This TCR beta chain was observed in a study of T cell repertoires in cytomegalovirus infection. Study-level information: Shared public TCR beta signatures pointed to both CMV infection and a matching HLA type. General study findings and limits: Using cumulative public TCR beta family frequency, the authors identified those who carried CMV together with the relevant HLA.

Comments on this clonotype: Antigen unknown.

TCRdb processed the reads anew with MiXCR; each CDR3 protein has one entry. The sample includes about 920,000 distinct CDR3 sequences, under 40% of them seen just once. The V gene's germline CDR1 is SQVTM and CDR2 ANQGSEA. This CDR3 is built from 13 residues. J lost 0 bases, V lost 6 bases, and 2 bases had no gene match. This clonotype was sampled from a human donor in good health (CMV status not recorded). Some clones in this sample may be carry-over from other donors' samples. The rearrangement uses TRBV29-1 and TRBJ2-3, with 8 positions matching TRBD2. The source material was cultured CD8+ T cells from PBMCs, sampled from culture after CMV antigen stimulation. This chain's CDR3 is CSVPGGSTDTQYF. The CDR3, as DNA: TGCAGCGTACCGGGGGGGAGCACAGATACGCAGTATTTT.